This T cell receptor (beta chain) is from a study of T cells after yellow fever vaccination. Regarding the study as a whole: The study re-detected most primary-vaccination clones after the booster (96% CD4, around 89% CD8).

Many counts were recorded for this clonotype. Its specificity is not known. J gave up 2 bases and V 3 bases, and 7 bases lay outside the gene matches. The CDR3 length is 15 residues. TCRdb passed the 5' RACE reads through MiXCR, listing each CDR3 protein once. The table records roughly 310,000 distinct CDR3 sequences, 3% to 4.5% of them present only once. The source material was PBMCs, sampled on the day of the yellow fever booster vaccination. V and J are TRBV12-3 or TRBV12-4 and TRBJ2-7; 7 positions agree with TRBD2. The clonotype was recovered from a man aged 18 to 30 who received the YFV17D yellow fever vaccine. CDR3 protein: CASSLGGGGPYEQYV. Here the CDR3 DNA reads TGTGCCAGCAGTTTGGGCGGGGGTGGTCCCTACGAGCAGTACGTC.